This T cell receptor (beta chain) was observed in a study of T cells in Graves' hyperthyroidism and ophthalmopathy. Deletions cut 4 bases from V and 2 bases from J, with 17 bases between. Germline-derived CDR1 and CDR2 are MGHRA and YSYEKL. The CDR3 has 16 amino acids. Hyperthyroidism was newly diagnosed in patients aged 18 to 65 (duration under 2 months). Diagnoses used clinical symptoms, serum thyroxine and TRAb, thyroid ultrasound and orbital computed tomography. The blood specimen was taken at initial hyperthyroidism diagnosis, before any ophthalmopathy symptoms. This clonotype was seen at least ten times. RNA transcripts served as the template for amplifying TCR beta CDR3 regions. Initially, a first-round RT-PCR of the TCR CDR3 employed the HTBI primer set. TCRdb called the multiplex PCR reads again in MiXCR, with one record for every CDR3 protein. The data show some 300,000 distinct CDR3 sequences, about 14% seen once.

The sample consisted of blood. This receptor was obtained from a young woman with Graves' hyperthyroidism that later progressed to Graves' ophthalmopathy. V is TRBV4-1 and J is TRBJ2-5; the D gene is possibly TRBD1 (6 bases). The CDR3 here is CASSLSPRDTQETQYF. The CDR3 coding sequence is TGCGCCAGCAGCCTGTCACCACGGGACACACAAGAGACCCAGTACTTC.